This T cell receptor beta chain was documented in a study of T cells in Graves' hyperthyroidism and ophthalmopathy. Germline CDR1 and CDR2: MGHRA and YSYEKL. The CDR3 is 13 residues long. Trimming stripped 1 base from V and 5 bases from J, with 8 bases between. TCR beta CDR3 region amplification was performed from RNA transcripts. First-round RT-PCR with HTBI primers amplified the TCR CDR3 region. TCRdb reanalysed the multiplex PCR reads using MiXCR and keeps one entry per CDR3 protein. This sample has about 130,000 distinct CDR3 sequences, with about 20% found just once. This clonotype was recorded at least ten times. Used for diagnoses were clinical symptoms, serum thyroxine and TRAb, thyroid ultrasound and orbital computed tomography. A roughly 10 ml volume of fresh peripheral blood provided the PBMCs.

The material sequenced was blood. This TCR was recovered from a woman in her forties or fifties with Graves' hyperthyroidism that later progressed to Graves' ophthalmopathy. J is TRBJ1-1 and V is TRBV4-1; D is ambiguous. The CDR3 here is CASSQGMETEAFF. CDR3 DNA: TGCGCCAGCAGCCAAGGGATGGAGACTGAAGCTTTCTTT.